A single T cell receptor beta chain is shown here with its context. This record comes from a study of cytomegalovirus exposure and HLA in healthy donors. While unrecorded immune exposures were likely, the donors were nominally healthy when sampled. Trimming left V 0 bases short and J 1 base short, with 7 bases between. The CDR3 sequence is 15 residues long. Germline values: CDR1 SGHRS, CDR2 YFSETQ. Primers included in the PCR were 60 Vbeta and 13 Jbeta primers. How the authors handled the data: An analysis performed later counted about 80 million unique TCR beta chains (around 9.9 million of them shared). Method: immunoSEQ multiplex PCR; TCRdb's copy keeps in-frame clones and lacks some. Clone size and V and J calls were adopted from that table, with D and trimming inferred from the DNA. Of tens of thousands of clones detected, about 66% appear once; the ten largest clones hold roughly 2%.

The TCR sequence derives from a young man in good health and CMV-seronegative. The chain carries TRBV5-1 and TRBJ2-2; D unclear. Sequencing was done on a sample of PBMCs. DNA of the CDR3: TGCGCCAGCAGCTTGGCCGGGTTGAACACCGGGGAGCTGTTTTTT. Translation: CASSLAGLNTGELFF.